Sequencing of this T cell receptor beta chain was carried out in a study of blood T cell repertoires in COVID-19. V was pared by 0 bases and J by 0 bases, with 1 base of the junction left unmatched. This CDR3 comprises 16 residues. Germline lookup yields CDR1 SGHRS and CDR2 YFSETQ. This table comes from immunoSEQ multiplex PCR, and its TCRdb copy is limited to in-frame clones, with some not included. This table has under 250,000 clones, 79% appearing once. The TCR comes from a woman aged 40 to 55 with COVID-19, enrolled during active disease. The chain recombines TRBV5-1 with TRBJ2-1; 9 nucleotides match TRBD2. Sequencing was carried out using peripheral blood. CDR3 bases: TGCGCCAGCAGCTTGGGAGCGGGAGGCTCCTACAATGAGCAGTTCTTC. Its translation: CASSLGAGGSYNEQFF.